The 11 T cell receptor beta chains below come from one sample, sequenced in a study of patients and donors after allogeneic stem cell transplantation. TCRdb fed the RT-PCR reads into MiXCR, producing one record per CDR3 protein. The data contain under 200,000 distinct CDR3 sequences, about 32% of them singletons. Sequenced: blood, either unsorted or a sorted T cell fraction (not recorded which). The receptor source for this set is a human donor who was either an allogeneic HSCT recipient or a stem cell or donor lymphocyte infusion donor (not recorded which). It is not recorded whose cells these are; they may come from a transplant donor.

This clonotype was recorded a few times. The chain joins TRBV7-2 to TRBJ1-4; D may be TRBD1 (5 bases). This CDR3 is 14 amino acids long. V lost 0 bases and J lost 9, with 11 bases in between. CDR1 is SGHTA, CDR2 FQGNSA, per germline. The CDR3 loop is CASSLASQVKKLFF. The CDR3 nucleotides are TGTGCCAGCAGCTTAGCGTCACAGGTTAAAAAACTGTTTTTT.

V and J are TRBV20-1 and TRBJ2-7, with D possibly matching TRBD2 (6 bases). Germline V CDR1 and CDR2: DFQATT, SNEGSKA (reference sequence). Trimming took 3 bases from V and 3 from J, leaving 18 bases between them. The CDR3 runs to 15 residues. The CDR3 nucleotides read TGCAGTGCTAGCTCCATGACTAGAAGGGGCTACGAGCAGTACTTC. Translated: CSASSMTRRGYEQYF.

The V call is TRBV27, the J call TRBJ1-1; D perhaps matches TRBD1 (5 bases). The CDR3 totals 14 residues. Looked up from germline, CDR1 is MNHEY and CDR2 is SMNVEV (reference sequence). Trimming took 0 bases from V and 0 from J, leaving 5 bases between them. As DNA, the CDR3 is TGTGCCAGCAGTTTATCGACAGTGAACACTGAAGCTTTCTTT. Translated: CASSLSTVNTEAFF.

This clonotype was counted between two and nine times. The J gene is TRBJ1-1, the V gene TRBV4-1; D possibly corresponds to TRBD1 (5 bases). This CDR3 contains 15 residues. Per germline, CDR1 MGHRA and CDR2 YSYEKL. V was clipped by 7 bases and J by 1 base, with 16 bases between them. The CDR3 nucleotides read TGCGCCAGCACACGGGGGGACTTCCAGAACACTGAAGCTTTCTTT. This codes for CASTRGDFQNTEAFF.

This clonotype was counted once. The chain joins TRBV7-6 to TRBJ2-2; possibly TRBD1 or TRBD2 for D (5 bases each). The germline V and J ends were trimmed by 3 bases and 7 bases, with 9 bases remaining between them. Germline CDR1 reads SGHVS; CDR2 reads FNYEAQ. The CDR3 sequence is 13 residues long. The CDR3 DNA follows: TGTGCCAGCAGCTTCGATGGGGGCGGGGAGCTGTTTTTT. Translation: CASSFDGGGELFF.

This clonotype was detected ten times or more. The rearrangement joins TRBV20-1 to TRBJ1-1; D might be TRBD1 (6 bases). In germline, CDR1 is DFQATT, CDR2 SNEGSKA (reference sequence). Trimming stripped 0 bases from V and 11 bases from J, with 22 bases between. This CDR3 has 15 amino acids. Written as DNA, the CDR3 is TGCAGTGCTAGAGATCGAACCCAGGGGAGAAGTAGGGCTTTCTTT. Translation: CSARDRTQGRSRAFF.

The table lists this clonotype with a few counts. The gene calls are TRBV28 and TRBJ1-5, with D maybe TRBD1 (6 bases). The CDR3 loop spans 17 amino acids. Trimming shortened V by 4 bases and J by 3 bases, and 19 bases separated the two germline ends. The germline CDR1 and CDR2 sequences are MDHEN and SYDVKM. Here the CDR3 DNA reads TGTGCCAGCAGTTCCCCGGGGGGCATCGATATCAATCAGCCCCAGCATTTT. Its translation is CASSSPGGIDINQPQHF.

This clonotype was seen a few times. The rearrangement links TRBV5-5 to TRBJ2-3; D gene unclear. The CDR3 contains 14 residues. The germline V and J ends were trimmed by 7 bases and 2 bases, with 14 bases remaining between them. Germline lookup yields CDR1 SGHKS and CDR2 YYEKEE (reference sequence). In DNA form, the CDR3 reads TGTGCCAGCCGTCCGGGCATATCCACAGATACGCAGTATTTT. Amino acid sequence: CASRPGISTDTQYF. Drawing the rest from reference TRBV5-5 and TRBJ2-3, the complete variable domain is DAGVTQSPTHLIKTRGQQVTLRCSPISGHKSVSWYQQVLGQGPQFIFQYYEKEERGRGNFPDRFSARQFPNYSSELNVNALLLGDSALYLCASRPGISTDTQYFGPGTRLTVL.

CDR3 coding DNA: TGCAGCGTTGAGGCCAGGGGGTCGGCTGGCTACACCTTC. Translating gives CSVEARGSAGYTF. The rearrangement uses TRBV29-1 and TRBJ1-2; 7 bases match TRBD1. Germline CDR1 is SQVTM and CDR2 is ANQGSEA. J was trimmed by 7 bases and V by 3 bases; bases with no gene match: 8. CDR3 length: 13 amino acids.

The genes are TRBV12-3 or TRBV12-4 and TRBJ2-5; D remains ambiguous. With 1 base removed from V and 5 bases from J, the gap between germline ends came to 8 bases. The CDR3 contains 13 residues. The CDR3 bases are TGTGCCAGCAGTTTAGGGGGTTATGAGACCCAGTACTTC. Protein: CASSLGGYETQYF.

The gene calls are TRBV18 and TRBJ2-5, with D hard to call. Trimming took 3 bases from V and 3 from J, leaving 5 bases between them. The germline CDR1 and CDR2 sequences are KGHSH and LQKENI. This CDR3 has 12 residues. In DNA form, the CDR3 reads TGTGCCAGCTCACCGTGGGAAGAGACCCAGTACTTC. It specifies CASSPWEETQYF.